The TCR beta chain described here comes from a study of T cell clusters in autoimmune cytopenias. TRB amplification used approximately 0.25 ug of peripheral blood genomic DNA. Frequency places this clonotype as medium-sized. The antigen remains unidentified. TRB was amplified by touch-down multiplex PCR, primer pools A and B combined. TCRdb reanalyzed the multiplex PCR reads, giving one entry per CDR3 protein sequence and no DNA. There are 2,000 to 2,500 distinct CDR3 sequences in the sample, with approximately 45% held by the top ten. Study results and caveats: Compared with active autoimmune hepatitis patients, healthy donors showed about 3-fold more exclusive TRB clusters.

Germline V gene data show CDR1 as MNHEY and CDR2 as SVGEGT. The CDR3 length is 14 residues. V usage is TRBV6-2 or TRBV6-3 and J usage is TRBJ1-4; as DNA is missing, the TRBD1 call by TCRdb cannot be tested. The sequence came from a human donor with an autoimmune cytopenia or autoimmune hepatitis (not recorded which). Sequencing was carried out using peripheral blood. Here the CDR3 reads CASRTGTGAEKLFF.